Reported below is one T cell receptor beta chain. Germline and junction disagree at one end, which may indicate a read error. This sample is drawn from a study of blood T cell repertoires in COVID-19. Study as a whole: T cells, B-cell-depleted T cells, or PBMCs provided the cDNA or gDNA that served as material.

Original processing methods: It was from reference gene primer amplification that nucleated cell counts were estimated. Method: immunoSEQ multiplex PCR; TCRdb's copy keeps in-frame clones and lacks some. V, J and clone size are taken as reported in that table, and D and trimming were inferred from the DNA itself. The data show about 26,000 clones, with about 87% seen just once and around 2.8% held by the top ten. The CDR3 consists of 14 residues. The germline gives CDR1 LNHNV, CDR2 YYDKDF (reference sequence). Sequenced: peripheral blood. The chain employs TRBV15 and TRBJ2-3; D is possibly TRBD1 (5 bases). The TCR sequence derives from a human donor in a cohort sampled during active COVID-19. The CDR3 loop reads CATGRESRTDTQYF. The CDR3 DNA reads as TGTGCCACCGGCAGGGAATCTAGGACAGATACGCAGTATTTT.